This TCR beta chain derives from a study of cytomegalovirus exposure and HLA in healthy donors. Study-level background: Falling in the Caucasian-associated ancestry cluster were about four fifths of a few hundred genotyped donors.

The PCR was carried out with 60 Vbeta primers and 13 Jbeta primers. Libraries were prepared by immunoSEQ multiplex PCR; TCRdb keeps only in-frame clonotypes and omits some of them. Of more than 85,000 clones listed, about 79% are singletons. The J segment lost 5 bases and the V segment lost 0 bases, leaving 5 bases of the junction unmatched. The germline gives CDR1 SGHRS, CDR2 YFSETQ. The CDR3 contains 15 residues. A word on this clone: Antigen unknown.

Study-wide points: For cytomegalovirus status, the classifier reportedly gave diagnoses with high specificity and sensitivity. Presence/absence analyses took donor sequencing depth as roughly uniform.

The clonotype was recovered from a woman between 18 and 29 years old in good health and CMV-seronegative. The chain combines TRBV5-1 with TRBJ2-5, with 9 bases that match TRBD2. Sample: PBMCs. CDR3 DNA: TGCGCCAGCAGCTTGGCGGTAGCGGGGGTTGAGACCCAGTACTTC. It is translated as CASSLAVAGVETQYF.